Listed below are T cell receptor beta chains from one sample, sequenced in a study of shared clonotypes between healthy human individuals. Method: immunoSEQ multiplex PCR; TCRdb's copy keeps in-frame clones and lacks some. The table includes 2 million or so clones, 85% to 95% detected once. What was sequenced was naive CD4+ T cells sorted from blood. The receptor set was obtained from a man between 18 and 35 years old in good health. CDR3s include the opening cysteine and the closing phenylalanine or tryptophan. D genes are given only for firm matches. Some rows mark clone size as missing; the rest say once, few, many or name a class of expanded clone.

d_gene	j_gene	abundance	v_gene	CDR3nt	CDR3aa
.	TRBJ1-5	.	TRBV4-2	TGTGCCAGCAGCCAAGTATTGGCGGTTTATAGCAATCAGCCCCAGCATTTT	CASSQVLAVYSNQPQHF
.	TRBJ1-5	.	TRBV19	TGTGCCAGTAGTCCCACCGGGACCTTCGGGCCCCAGCATTTT	CASSPTGTFGPQHF
.	TRBJ1-1	.	TRBV18	TGTGCCAGCTCACCGGGGGGGCTGGGCACTGAAGCTTTCTTT	CASSPGGLGTEAFF
TRBD1	TRBJ2-7	.	TRBV4-3	TGCGCCAGCAGCCAAATCCCGGGGACAGGAGCCTACGAGCAGTACTTC	CASSQIPGTGAYEQYF
TRBD1	TRBJ1-1	once	TRBV19	TGTGCCAGTAGTGGAGGGGACAGGGGAAACACTGAAGCTTTCTTT	CASSGGDRGNTEAFF
TRBD1	TRBJ1-1	.	TRBV7-9	TGTGCCAGCCAAAGGGGACAGCAGAACACTGAAGCTTTCTTT	CASQRGQQNTEAFF
.	TRBJ2-1	.	TRBV10-3	TGTGCCATCACGGGGGACCGGTACAATGAGCAGTTCTTC	CAITGDRYNEQFF
TRBD1	TRBJ2-2	once	TRBV5-1	TGCGCCAGCAGCCCCCGGACAGGGTCCGAAGTCACCGGGGAGCTGTTTTTT	CASSPRTGSEVTGELFF
.	TRBJ2-3	.	TRBV6-5	TGTGCCACCAAGGTCGGGGGCTACGATACGCAGTATTTT	CATKVGGYDTQYF
.	TRBJ2-6	.	TRBV29-1	TGCAGCGTTGACCTCTCTGGGGCCAACGTCCTGACTTTC	CSVDLSGANVLTF
TRBD1	TRBJ1-2	.	TRBV29-1	TGCAGCGTTGGGACAGGCGGCTATGGCTACACCTTC	CSVGTGGYGYTF
TRBD2	TRBJ2-7	.	TRBV7-2	TGTGCCAGCAGCCCCCTAGCGGGAGATTCCTACGAGCAGTACTTC	CASSPLAGDSYEQYF
.	TRBJ1-5	once	TRBV9	TGTGCCAGCAGCGTAGACGGACGGAGGGGTCAGCCCCAGCATTTT	CASSVDGRRGQPQHF
.	TRBJ1-5	.	TRBV18	TGTGCCAGCTCACCAGCAGGCCTTCTTCAGCCCCAGCATTTT	CASSPAGLLQPQHF
TRBD1	TRBJ2-7	.	TRBV7-2	TGTGCCAGCAGCTTTTACAGGGGTGGCTACGAGCAGTACTTC	CASSFYRGGYEQYF
.	TRBJ2-5	.	TRBV4-2	TGTGCCAGCAGCCCACACCACACGGGAACTTCCGAGCGGGAGACCCAGTACTTC	CASSPHHTGTSERETQYF
TRBD1	TRBJ1-2	.	TRBV27	TGTGCCAGCAGTCCGGCCGGACAGGGCCCCTATGGCTACACCTTC	CASSPAGQGPYGYTF
.	TRBJ2-5	.	TRBV28	TGTGCCAGCAGACGTACCCAAGAGACCCAGTACTTC	CASRRTQETQYF
TRBD2	TRBJ2-1	.	TRBV9	TGTGCCAGCAGCTATAGTACGGGACTAGCGGGAGACAATGAGCAGTTCTTC	CASSYSTGLAGDNEQFF
.	TRBJ1-1	.	TRBV29-1	TGCAGCGTTGAAAGGGGTAAGAACACTGAAGCTTTCTTT	CSVERGKNTEAFF
.	TRBJ1-3	.	TRBV30	TGTGCCTGGAGCGGGGGGGACTCTGGAAACACCATATATTTT	CAWSGGDSGNTIYF
.	TRBJ2-1	.	TRBV30	TGTGCCTGGGCGCGAGGGGGTATTCGAGGTGAGCAGTTCTTC	CAWARGGIRGEQFF
TRBD1	TRBJ2-7	.	TRBV29-1	TGCAGCGCCCTTACAGGGGGCTCAGGGGAGCAGTACTTC	CSALTGGSGEQYF
.	TRBJ2-1	.	TRBV30	TGTGCCTGGACCCTCGGAATTTCCTACAATGAGCAGTTCTTC	CAWTLGISYNEQFF